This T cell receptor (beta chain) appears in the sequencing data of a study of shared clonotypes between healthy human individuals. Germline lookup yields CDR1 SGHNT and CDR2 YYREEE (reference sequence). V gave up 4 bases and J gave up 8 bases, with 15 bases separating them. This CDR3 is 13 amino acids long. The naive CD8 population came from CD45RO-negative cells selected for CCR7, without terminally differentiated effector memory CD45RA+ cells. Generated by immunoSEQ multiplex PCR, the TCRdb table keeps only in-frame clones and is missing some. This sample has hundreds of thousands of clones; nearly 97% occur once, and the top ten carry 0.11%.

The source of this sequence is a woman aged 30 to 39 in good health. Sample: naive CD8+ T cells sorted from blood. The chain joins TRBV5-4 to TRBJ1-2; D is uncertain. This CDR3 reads CASSPAGEEGYTF. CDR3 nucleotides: TGTGCCAGCAGCCCAGCCGGAGAGGAAGGCTACACCTTC.